The present TCR beta chain was sequenced within a study of T cells after yellow fever vaccination (dated by TCRdb to 2018 to 2020). Broadly, across the study: Libraries from fractions with low cell numbers were prepared with the SMART-Seq v4 Ultra Low Input RNA kit. The cohort comprised two healthy male donors, one aged 18 to 29 and one aged 30 to 39 years. To track T-cell clones before and after primary and booster YFV17D yellow fever vaccination, bulk TCR alpha and beta repertoires were sequenced longitudinally. Blood samples were taken at several timepoints before and after primary and secondary immunization, and bulk PBMC replicates and cell subsets were isolated. Broad study findings and their caveats: Because the study included only a couple of donors, the extent to which the findings can be generalized is limited. After the booster, most clones that had expanded after primary vaccination were detected again (approximately 95% of CD4 and 88% of CD8), suggesting broad maintenance of memory. The secondary T-cell response was found to be weaker but faster than the primary response, with a peak reached on day 5 rather than on day 15. A small fraction of clonotypes appeared in both the CD4 and CD8 compartments, likely as a result of convergent recombination. FACS-sorted repertoires could contain abundant contaminating clonotypes from the bulk population, so computational filtering was required.

In the paper's terms, the treatment or condition label means: live attenuated yellow fever vaccine strain. PBMCs were isolated from peripheral blood using a standard Ficoll-Paque protocol. Dynabeads CD4 and CD8 positive selection kits were used to isolate the CD4 and CD8 T-cell fractions. TriZol was used to extract RNA from bulk PBMCs, from CD4 and CD8 fractions, and from dextramer-positive and dextramer-negative fractions. TCR cDNA was made using 5'RACE template switching, a step that added a universal primer site and unique molecular identifiers. cDNA synthesis was primed from both the TCR alpha and TCR beta constant segments. Two PCR steps were used to amplify libraries, with sample barcodes and sequencing adapters being added in the second step. Sequencing of the libraries was done on either Illumina HiSeq 2500 (2x100 bp) or NovaSeq (2x150 bp). The original methods were these. MIGEC was used to demultiplex reads and collapse the reads into UMI consensus sequences, and MiXCR was used for V(D)J alignment. Clonotypes responding to the vaccine were identified with edgeR on replicate PBMC samples, with the criteria of FDR below 0.01 and a log2 fold change above 5 up to day 15. Each bulk clonotype received a CD4 or CD8 identity based on whether the sequenced CD4 or CD8 repertoire contained that clonotype at higher abundance. TCRdb reprocessing: public reads trimmed at Q25 with fastp, clones called with MiXCR, in-frame beta chains kept. Each CDR3 protein gets just one entry, which takes the most common genes and DNA from the rows behind it. The V and J calls come from TCRdb's annotation, not from the publication. The sample table shows nearly 70,000 distinct CDR3 sequences, and over 6% are seen once. The top ten hold 35% to 40% of the sample.

The germline V and J ends show losses of 8 bases and 0 bases respectively, and no gene match explains 12 bases of the junction. Its CDR3 holds 16 amino acids, cysteine through valine. Only the CDR3 DNA is retained, 48 bases long and in frame from the first base. Sequences MNHEY (CDR1) and SMNVEV (CDR2) are obtained from the germline V gene (reference sequence). Comments on this clonotype: The specificity of this receptor is unknown. Base qualities are not recorded, but no much larger clone differs from it by a single base.

The sequence was obtained from a man younger than 35 who received the YFV17D yellow fever vaccine. Sequenced material: CD8+ T cells sorted from PBMCs, taken about 49 days after the first yellow fever vaccination. This receptor chain uses TRBV27 and TRBJ2-7; 8 bases in the middle match TRBD1. The CDR3 loop reads CASPRPGQGDSYEQYV. The DNA sequence follows: TGTGCCAGCCCCCGCCCCGGACAGGGCGACTCCTACGAGCAGTACGTC.